The 18 T cell receptor beta chains listed next were all sequenced from one sample in a study of T cell responses to AZD1222 COVID-19 vaccine. Sequencing was performed with immunoSEQ multiplex PCR; in TCRdb, only in-frame clones are kept and a portion is missing. The table includes some 100,000 clones, approximately 92% detected once. The specimen comprised peripheral blood, sampled 28 days after the second AZD1222 dose. The source is an adult who received the AZD1222 COVID-19 vaccine.

This chain links TRBV15 with TRBJ2-2; weak D call: TRBD1 (6 bases). The germline V gene has CDR1 LNHNV and CDR2 YYDKDF (reference sequence). V was pared by 0 bases and J by 10 bases, with 9 bases between. This CDR3 has 13 amino acids. The DNA of the CDR3 is TGTGCCACCAGCAGAGATCGACAGGCGGAGCTGTTTTTT. Translation gives CATSRDRQAELFF.

This clone showed up just a few times. Here the CDR3 DNA reads TGTGCCAGCAGTTACTCAACGGAGGGACCGGATGGCTACACCTTC. Its protein product is CASSYSTEGPDGYTF. The chain couples TRBV6-2 or TRBV6-3 to TRBJ1-2; TRBD1 is a possible D gene (5 bases). Germline CDR1 reads MNHEY; CDR2 reads SVGEGT. V was shortened by 0 bases and J by 6 bases, with 14 bases between the two germline ends. The CDR3 spans 15 residues.

CDR3 sequence reads: CASSISFYSSNQPQHF. As DNA, the CDR3 is TGTGCCAGTAGTATAAGTTTCTACTCAAGCAATCAGCCCCAGCATTTT. This chain uses TRBV19 with TRBJ1-5; D is undetermined. Germline CDR1 LNHDA, CDR2 SQIVND (reference sequence). CDR3 length: 16 residues. V was cut by 2 bases and J by 1 base, with 12 bases left in between.

The chain joins TRBV2 to TRBJ1-4, with a weak D call TRBD1 (5 bases). The ends were cut back, 4 bases at V and 8 bases at J, with 11 bases in the middle. The germline CDR1 and CDR2 sequences are SNHLY and FYNNEI. This CDR3 has 13 residues. This chain's CDR3 is CASSGGAWEKLFF. CDR3 nucleotide sequence: TGTGCCAGCAGTGGGGGCGCGTGGGAAAAACTGTTTTTT.

A single count supports this clone. The chain has TRBV18 and TRBJ2-2; 8 bases are a match to TRBD1. The CDR3 length is 15 residues. Germline CDR1 KGHSH, CDR2 LQKENI. With 6 bases clipped from V and 4 bases from J, the junction kept 7 bases outside the gene matches. CDR3 protein: CASSHPQGATGELFF. The CDR3 DNA follows: TGTGCCAGCTCCCACCCGCAGGGGGCCACCGGGGAGCTGTTTTTT.

This clone occurred once. The chain links TRBV11-2 to TRBJ1-3; D unclear. Germline V CDR1 and CDR2: SGHAT, FQNNGV. CDR3 size: 13 residues. The CDR3 DNA reads TGTGTAAGCGGAGAATGGTCTGGAAACACCATATATTTT. It translates to CVSGEWSGNTIYF.

The chain is built from TRBV6-2 or TRBV6-3 and TRBJ2-5; 16 bases are shared with TRBD2. Germline lookup yields CDR1 MNHEY and CDR2 SVGEGT. V lost 2 bases and J lost 4; bases outside the gene matches: 7. The CDR3 covers 18 residues. Here the CDR3 reads CASSYTGLAGGLGETQYF. CDR3 DNA: TGTGCCAGCAGTTACACGGGACTAGCGGGGGGGCTGGGAGAGACCCAGTACTTC.

The rearrangement uses TRBV12-3 or TRBV12-4 and TRBJ1-2, with a weak D call TRBD1 (5 bases). This CDR3 has 13 amino acids. V lost 6 bases to trimming and J lost 7 bases, with 15 bases between them. The CDR3 DNA is TGTGCCAGCAGCCCTGGGGGGGGAGCTGGCTACACCTTC. Translating gives CASSPGGGAGYTF.

CDR3 coding DNA: TGCGCCAGCAGCTTGGAGCGGGGGGGCCCAGATACGCAGTATTTT. Its translation: CASSLERGGPDTQYF. The gene calls are TRBV5-1 and TRBJ2-3, with TRBD2 matching over 10 bases. CDR1 is SGHRS and CDR2 is YFSETQ in the germline V gene. V trimming: 0 bases; J trimming: 4 bases; junction bases outside the gene matches: 2. The CDR3 is 15 residues long.

This chain joins TRBV21-1 and TRBJ1-1. TRBV21-1 corresponds to a pseudogene. The CDR3 runs 15 residues. The CDR3 is CASSKAFSVYTEAFF. Written as DNA, the CDR3 is TGTGCCAGCAGCAAAGCATTCTCCGTATACACTGAAGCTTTCTTT.

The V gene is TRBV3-1 (or the pseudogene TRBV3-2), the J gene TRBJ2-2, with D possibly being TRBD2 (5 bases). The germline gives CDR1 LGHDT, CDR2 YNNKEL (reference sequence). V was pared by 3 bases and J by 0 bases, with 17 bases between. This CDR3 has 18 amino acids. The CDR3 coding sequence is TGTGCCAGCAGCCAGGCGTCTAGCCACTCTGCGAACACCGGGGAGCTGTTTTTT. Protein product: CASSQASSHSANTGELFF.

This chain links TRBV10-3 with TRBJ2-1, with D unresolved. CDR1 is ENHRY and CDR2 is SYGVKD in the germline V gene. Between the trimmed V and J ends, which lost 2 bases and 8 bases, there was a span of 10 bases. There are 13 residues in the CDR3. The CDR3 DNA reads TGTGCCATCAGTGAGGGGGTCTCCTATGAGCAGTTCTTC. Its translation is CAISEGVSYEQFF.

The chain is built from TRBV12-5 and TRBJ1-1; no clear D. Trimming took off 7 bases at V and 5 bases at J, with 11 bases between the two ends. The CDR3 is made up of 12 amino acids. The germline V gene has CDR1 LGHNT and CDR2 FRNRAP. In nucleotides, the CDR3 is TGTGCTAGTGCCCAAGAGTGGACTGAAGCTTTCTTT. Translation: CASAQEWTEAFF.

The V and J genes are TRBV18 and TRBJ2-7; no definite D call. Per germline, CDR1 KGHSH and CDR2 LQKENI. V was pared by 3 bases and J by 7 bases, with 19 bases between. The CDR3 sequence is 15 residues long. This chain's CDR3 is CASSPNRQLGSEQYF. The CDR3 coding sequence is TGTGCCAGCTCACCGAATCGACAACTTGGTTCGGAGCAGTACTTC.

This sequence joins TRBV5-4 and TRBJ2-2, with D perhaps TRBD1 or TRBD2 (5 bases each). The CDR3 loop spans 13 amino acids. Per the germline V gene, CDR1 is SGHNT and CDR2 is YYREEE (reference sequence). V was pared by 4 bases and J by 6 bases, with 10 bases between. CDR3: CASSKGESGELFF. The CDR3 DNA reads as TGTGCCAGCAGCAAAGGGGAGTCCGGGGAGCTGTTTTTT.

The chain couples TRBV7-3 to TRBJ1-3; tentative D call: TRBD1 (6 bases). This CDR3 is built from 18 residues. Germline V gene data show CDR1 as SGHTA and CDR2 as FQGTGA. Deletions cut 2 bases from V and 0 bases from J, with 17 bases between. The CDR3 spells CASSLGPMGASSGNTIYF. The CDR3 DNA reads TGTGCCAGCAGCTTAGGTCCTATGGGGGCGAGCTCTGGAAACACCATATATTTT.

V and J are TRBV7-2 and TRBJ2-3; TRBD2 matches at 10 bases. The CDR3 sequence is 14 residues long. The V gene's germline CDR1 is SGHTA and CDR2 FQGNSA. After removal of 7 bases from V and 5 bases from J, the junction contained 6 bases not matched to a gene. CDR3 DNA: TGTGCCAGCACCCGGGGGACTAGCGTAGATACGCAGTATTTT. Encoded protein: CASTRGTSVDTQYF.

V is TRBV5-1 and J is TRBJ1-1; a weak D match, TRBD1 (5 bases). Trimming removed 3 bases from V and 6 bases from J, with 12 bases in between. The CDR3 is 13 residues long. Germline CDR1 and CDR2: SGHRS and YFSETQ. The CDR3 loop is CASSYRDGAEAFF. CDR3 DNA sequence: TGCGCCAGCAGCTACCGGGACGGAGCTGAAGCTTTCTTT.